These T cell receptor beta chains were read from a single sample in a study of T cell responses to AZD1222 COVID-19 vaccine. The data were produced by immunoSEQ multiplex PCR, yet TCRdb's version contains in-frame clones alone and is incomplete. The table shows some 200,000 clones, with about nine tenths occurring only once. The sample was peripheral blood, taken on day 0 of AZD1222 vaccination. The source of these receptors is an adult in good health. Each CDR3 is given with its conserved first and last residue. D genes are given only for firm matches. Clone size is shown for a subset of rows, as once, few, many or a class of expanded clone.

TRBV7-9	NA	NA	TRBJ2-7	CASSRQGGAYEQYF	TGTGCCAGCAGCAGACAGGGAGGGGCCTACGAGCAGTACTTC
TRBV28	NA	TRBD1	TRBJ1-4	CASSGDRAEKLFF	TGTGCCAGCAGTGGCGACAGGGCCGAAAAACTGTTTTTT
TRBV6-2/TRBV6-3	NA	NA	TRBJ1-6	CASSQNSPLHF	TGTGCCAGCAGTCAGAATTCACCCCTCCACTTT
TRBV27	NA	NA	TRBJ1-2	CASTPSRQQGGYTF	TGTGCCAGCACTCCTTCAAGACAGCAGGGAGGCTACACCTTC
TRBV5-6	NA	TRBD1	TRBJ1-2	CASSQTGVDYGYTF	TGTGCCAGCAGCCAGACAGGGGTCGACTATGGCTACACCTTC
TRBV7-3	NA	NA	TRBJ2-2	CASSLAGSTGELFF	TGTGCCAGCAGCTTAGCGGGAAGCACCGGGGAGCTGTTTTTT
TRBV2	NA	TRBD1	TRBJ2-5	CASGPTGVETQYF	TGTGCCAGCGGACCGACAGGGGTAGAGACCCAGTACTTC
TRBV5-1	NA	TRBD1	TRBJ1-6	CASSLFGTENSPLHF	TGCGCCAGCAGCTTGTTTGGGACAGAAAATTCACCCCTCCACTTT
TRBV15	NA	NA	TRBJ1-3	CATSRDVRGAGNTIYF	TGTGCCACCAGCAGAGATGTACGGGGAGCTGGAAACACCATATATTTT
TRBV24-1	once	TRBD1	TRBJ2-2	CATSDTDRRSNTGELFF	TGTGCCACCAGTGACACGGACAGGAGATCGAACACCGGGGAGCTGTTTTTT
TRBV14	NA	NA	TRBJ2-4	CASGQATNIQYF	TGTGCAAGCGGGCAGGCGACAAACATTCAGTACTTC
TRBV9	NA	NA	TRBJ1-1	CASSNRANTEAFF	TGTGCCAGCAGCAACCGGGCTAACACTGAAGCTTTCTTT
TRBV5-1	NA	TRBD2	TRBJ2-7	CASSSGLAGGFDEQYF	TGCGCCAGCAGCTCGGGACTAGCGGGAGGGTTCGACGAGCAGTACTTC
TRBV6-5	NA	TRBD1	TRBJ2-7	CASTGTGFPYEQYF	TGTGCCAGTACCGGGACAGGGTTTCCCTACGAGCAGTACTTC
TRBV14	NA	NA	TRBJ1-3	CASSQDLLWDTAGNTIYF	TGTGCCAGCAGCCAAGATCTTTTGTGGGACACTGCTGGAAACACCATATATTTT
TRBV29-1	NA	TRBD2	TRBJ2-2	CSVGGRTNTGELFF	TGCAGCGTCGGGGGGAGGACGAACACCGGGGAGCTGTTTTTT
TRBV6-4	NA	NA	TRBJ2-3	CASRVTFHTQYF	TGTGCCAGCAGAGTGACATTTCATACGCAGTATTTT
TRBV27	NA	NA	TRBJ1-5	CASSPRGQPQHF	TGTGCCAGCAGTCCCAGGGGACAGCCCCAGCATTTT
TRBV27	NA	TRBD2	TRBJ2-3	CATRRMGLAGGTDTQYF	TGTGCCACCCGAAGGATGGGACTAGCGGGAGGTACAGATACGCAGTATTTT
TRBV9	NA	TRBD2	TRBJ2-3	CASSDGTGGTSTDTQYF	TGTGCCAGCAGCGACGGAACCGGGGGGACTAGCACAGATACGCAGTATTTT
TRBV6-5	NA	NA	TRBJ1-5	CASSYGIGGNQPQHF	TGTGCCAGCAGTTACGGAATTGGGGGCAATCAGCCCCAGCATTTT
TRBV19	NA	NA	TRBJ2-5	CASSIKGPRGTQYF	TGTGCCAGTAGTATCAAAGGGCCGAGGGGGACCCAGTACTTC
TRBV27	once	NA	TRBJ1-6	CASSLRGSYNSPLHF	TGTGCCAGCAGTTTACGGGGTTCCTATAATTCACCCCTCCACTTT
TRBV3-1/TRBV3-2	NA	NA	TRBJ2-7	CASSQVPAYEQYF	TGTGCCAGCAGCCAAGTTCCCGCGTACGAGCAGTACTTC
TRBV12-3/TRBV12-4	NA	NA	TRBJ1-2	CASLRQGLYGYTF	TGTGCCAGCCTACGCCAGGGCCTTTATGGCTACACCTTC
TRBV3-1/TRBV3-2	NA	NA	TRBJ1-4	CASSQVDNEKLFF	TGTGCCAGCAGCCAAGTGGATAATGAAAAACTGTTTTTT
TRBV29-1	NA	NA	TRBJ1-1	CSVEGGRGYTEAFF	TGCAGCGTTGAAGGTGGCAGGGGATACACTGAAGCTTTCTTT
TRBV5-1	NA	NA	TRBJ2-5	CASSPGGRPGGETQYF	TGCGCCAGCAGCCCGGGGGGCAGACCCGGCGGGGAGACCCAGTACTTC
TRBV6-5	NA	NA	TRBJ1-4	CASSYSPSLELFF	TGTGCCAGCAGTTACTCCCCGAGTCTGGAACTGTTTTTT
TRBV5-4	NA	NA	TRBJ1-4	CASSLSATNEKLFF	TGTGCCAGCAGCTTGTCTGCAACTAATGAAAAACTGTTTTTT
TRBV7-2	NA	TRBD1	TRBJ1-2	CASSNGQGGGYTF	TGTGCCAGCAGCAATGGACAGGGAGGCGGCTACACCTTC
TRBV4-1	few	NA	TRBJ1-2	CASSFQQGDSYGYTF	TGCGCCAGCAGCTTTCAACAGGGAGACAGCTATGGCTACACCTTC
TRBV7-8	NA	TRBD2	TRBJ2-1	CASSLVGTTNEQFF	TGTGCCAGCAGCTTAGTCGGGACTACGAATGAGCAGTTCTTC
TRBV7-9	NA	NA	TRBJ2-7	CASSLLRTDEQYF	TGTGCCAGCAGCTTGTTACGGACAGACGAGCAGTACTTC
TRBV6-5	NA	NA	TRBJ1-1	CASSYNPVNTEAFF	TGTGCCAGCAGTTACAATCCGGTAAACACTGAAGCTTTCTTT
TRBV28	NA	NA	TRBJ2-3	CASSLQGAGYDSDTQYF	TGTGCCAGCAGTTTGCAGGGAGCGGGCTACGATTCAGATACGCAGTATTTT
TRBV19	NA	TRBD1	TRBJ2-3	CASSPRTGENTQYF	TGTGCCAGTAGTCCCCGGACAGGGGAGAATACGCAGTATTTT
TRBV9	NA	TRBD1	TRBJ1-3	CASSGGQGLFAGNTIYF	TGTGCCAGCAGCGGGGGACAGGGGCTCTTTGCTGGAAACACCATATATTTT
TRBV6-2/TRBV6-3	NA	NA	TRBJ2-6	CASSYSSPGPRLGANVLTF	TGTGCCAGCAGTTACTCGTCGCCCGGACCGCGCCTGGGGGCCAACGTCCTGACTTTC
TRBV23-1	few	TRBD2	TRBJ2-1	CASSQDRLGLAGSCSSYNEQFF	TGCGCCAGCAGTCAAGACCGATTGGGACTAGCGGGATCCTGCAGCTCCTACAATGAGCAGTTCTTC
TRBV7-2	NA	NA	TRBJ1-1	CASSLGGSLGGATEAFF	TGTGCCAGCAGCTTAGGTGGCAGCTTAGGTGGCGCCACTGAAGCTTTCTTT
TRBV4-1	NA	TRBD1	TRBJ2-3	CASSQPRTGRDTQYF	TGCGCCAGCAGCCAACCCCGGACAGGGAGAGATACGCAGTATTTT
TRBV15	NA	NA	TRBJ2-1	CATKADRYNEQFF	TGTGCCACCAAGGCGGACAGATACAATGAGCAGTTCTTC
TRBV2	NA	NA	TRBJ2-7	CASSVNPVQAPINYEQYF	TGTGCCAGCAGTGTAAACCCCGTACAGGCCCCGATAAACTACGAGCAGTACTTC
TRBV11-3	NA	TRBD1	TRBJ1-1	CASSLARPGQGGTEAFF	TGTGCCAGCAGCTTAGCTCGTCCGGGACAGGGTGGAACTGAAGCTTTCTTT
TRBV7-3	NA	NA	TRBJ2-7	CASSSGGGYEQYF	TGTGCCAGCAGTTCGGGTGGGGGATACGAGCAGTACTTC
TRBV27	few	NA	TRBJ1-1	CASSFRNTEAFF	TGTGCCAGCAGTTTTCGGAACACTGAAGCTTTCTTT
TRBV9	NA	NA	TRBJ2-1	CASSTAQGYNEQFF	TGTGCCAGCAGCACAGCTCAGGGGTACAATGAGCAGTTCTTC
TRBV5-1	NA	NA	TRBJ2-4	CASSLTVGAKNIQYF	TGCGCCAGCAGCTTGACAGTGGGGGCCAAAAACATTCAGTACTTC
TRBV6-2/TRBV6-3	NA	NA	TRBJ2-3	CASSPGAPTQYF	TGTGCCAGCAGCCCGGGGGCCCCGACGCAGTATTTT
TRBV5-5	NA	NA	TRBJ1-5	CASSATGTQFESNQPQHF	TGTGCCAGCAGCGCCACCGGGACCCAATTTGAGAGCAATCAGCCCCAGCATTTT
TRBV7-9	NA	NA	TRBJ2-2	CASRSEGVPGELFF	TGTGCCAGCAGATCTGAGGGGGTTCCCGGGGAGCTGTTTTTT
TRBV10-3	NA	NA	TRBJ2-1	CAISEAPSSYNEQFF	TGTGCCATCAGTGAGGCCCCGAGCTCCTACAATGAGCAGTTCTTC
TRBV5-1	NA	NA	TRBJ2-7	CASSLGQGLYEQYF	TGCGCCAGCAGCTTGGGTCAGGGGCTCTACGAGCAGTACTTC
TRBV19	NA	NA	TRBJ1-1	CASSPYRENTEAFF	TGTGCCAGTAGTCCCTACAGGGAGAACACTGAAGCTTTCTTT
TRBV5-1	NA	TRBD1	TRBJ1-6	CASSRDSNNSPLHF	TGCGCCAGCAGCCGGGACAGTAATAATTCACCCCTCCACTTT
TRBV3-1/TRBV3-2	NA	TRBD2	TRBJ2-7	CASSDEVRGGYEQYF	TGTGCCAGCAGCGACGAGGTGCGGGGGGGGTACGAGCAGTACTTC
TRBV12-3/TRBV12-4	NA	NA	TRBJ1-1	CASSLEGKSEAFF	TGTGCCAGCAGTTTGGAGGGTAAATCTGAAGCTTTCTTT
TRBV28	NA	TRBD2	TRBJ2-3	CASATSGSTDTQYF	TGTGCCAGCGCGACTAGCGGGAGCACAGATACGCAGTATTTT